The clone carrying this TCR beta chain turned up a few times. The antigen is not known. With a duration under 2 months, the hyperthyroidism was newly diagnosed in patients aged 18 to 65. RNA transcripts provided the source from which TCR beta CDR3 regions were amplified. First-round RT-PCR targeting the TCR CDR3 was performed with the HTBI primer set. Each CDR3 protein gets one entry after TCRdb re-called the multiplex PCR reads with MiXCR. This sample has hundreds of thousands of distinct CDR3 sequences; 13% to 15% occur once, and the top ten carry about 10%. V was clipped by 7 bases and J by 4 bases, with 17 bases between them. The CDR3 is 15 amino acids. Per the germline V gene, CDR1 is MNHNS and CDR2 is SASEGT. This entry comes from a study of T cells in Graves' hyperthyroidism and ophthalmopathy. Whole-study results and caveats: Most thyroid clonotypes expanded above 0.001 appeared in blood too.

The TCR sequence derives from a woman aged 18-29 years with Graves' hyperthyroidism. The sequenced material came from blood. This rearrangement joins TRBV6-1 to TRBJ1-5; D is undetermined. The CDR3 nucleotides read TGTGCCAGCACACCAAGCCGACGGATAAATCAGCCCCAGCATTTT. Translated, it gives CASTPSRRINQPQHF.